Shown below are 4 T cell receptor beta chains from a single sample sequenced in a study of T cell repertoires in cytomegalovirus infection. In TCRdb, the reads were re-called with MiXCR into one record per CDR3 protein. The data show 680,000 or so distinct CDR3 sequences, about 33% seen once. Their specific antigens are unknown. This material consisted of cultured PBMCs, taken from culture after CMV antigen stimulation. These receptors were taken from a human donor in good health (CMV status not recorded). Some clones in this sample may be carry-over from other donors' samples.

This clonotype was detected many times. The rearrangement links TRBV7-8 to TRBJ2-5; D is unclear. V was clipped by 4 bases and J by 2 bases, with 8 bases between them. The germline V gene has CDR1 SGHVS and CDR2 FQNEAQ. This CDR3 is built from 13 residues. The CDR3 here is CASSYDQQETQYF. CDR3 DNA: TGTGCCAGCAGCTACGACCAGCAAGAGACCCAGTACTTC.

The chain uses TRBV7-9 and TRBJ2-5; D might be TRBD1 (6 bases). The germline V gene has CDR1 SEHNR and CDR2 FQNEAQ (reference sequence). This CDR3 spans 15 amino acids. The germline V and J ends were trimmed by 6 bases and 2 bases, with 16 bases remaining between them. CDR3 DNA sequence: TGTGCCAGCAGGCATACTTCAGACAGGCAAGAGACCCAGTACTTC. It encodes CASRHTSDRQETQYF.

The CDR3 coding sequence is TGTGCCAGCAGCTCGGTGGTGTTGCCGGAGACCCAGTACTTC. It is translated as CASSSVVLPETQYF. The chain recombines TRBV7-2 with TRBJ2-5, with D unclear. With 4 bases removed from V and 5 bases from J, the gap between germline ends came to 14 bases. The germline V gene encodes CDR1 SGHTA and CDR2 FQGNSA. There are 14 residues in the CDR3.

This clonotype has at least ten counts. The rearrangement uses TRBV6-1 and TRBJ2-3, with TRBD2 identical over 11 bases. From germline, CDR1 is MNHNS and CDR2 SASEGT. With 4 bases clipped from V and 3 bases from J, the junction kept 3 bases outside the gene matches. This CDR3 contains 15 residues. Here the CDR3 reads CASSARTSGTDTQYF. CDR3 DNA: TGTGCCAGCAGTGCAAGGACTAGCGGGACAGATACGCAGTATTTT.